The 24 T cell receptor beta chains below all came from one sample that was sequenced in a study of T cell responses to AZD1222 COVID-19 vaccine. Only in-frame clones appear in the TCRdb table, and some are missing; sequencing was by immunoSEQ multiplex PCR. Of roughly 120,000 clones in the sample, approximately 85% were seen once. The sequencing here drew on peripheral blood, taken on day 0 of AZD1222 vaccination. These receptors were taken from an adult in good health.

The chain has TRBV2 and TRBJ1-1, with D possibly TRBD1 on 5 matching bases. The CDR3 has 14 residues. V was trimmed by 3 bases and J by 3 bases, leaving 11 bases between them. CDR1 is SNHLY and CDR2 is FYNNEI in the germline V gene. CDR3: CASSDGAGYTEAFF. Written as DNA, the CDR3 is TGTGCCAGCAGTGATGGAGCAGGGTACACTGAAGCTTTCTTT.

V and J are TRBV4-1 and TRBJ1-1; D is possibly TRBD1 (5 bases). Germline V CDR1 and CDR2: MGHRA, YSYEKL. Trimming removed 4 bases at V and 6 bases at J, with 24 bases between. There are 17 residues in the CDR3. CDR3 nucleotide sequence: TGCGCCAGCAGCCCCCTGGGGCAGGGAAGTCCACTCTCTGAAGCTTTCTTT. It translates to CASSPLGQGSPLSEAFF.

The rearrangement uses TRBV7-9 and TRBJ2-3; D is uncertain. The germline V and J ends were trimmed by 0 bases and 0 bases, with 10 bases remaining between them. The germline V gene has CDR1 SEHNR and CDR2 FQNEAQ (reference sequence). The CDR3 is 16 amino acids. The CDR3, as DNA: TGTGCCAGCAGCTTAGCGGCCCTTCTTAGCACAGATACGCAGTATTTT. It codes for CASSLAALLSTDTQYF.

V usage is TRBV5-5 and J usage is TRBJ1-1, with D uncertain. Germline values: CDR1 SGHKS, CDR2 YYEKEE (reference sequence). V was shortened by 6 bases and J by 4 bases, with 13 bases between the two germline ends. The CDR3 length is 13 residues. The chain's CDR3 is CASILTSLTEAFF. CDR3 coding DNA: TGTGCCAGCATCCTGACATCCCTCACTGAAGCTTTCTTT.

J is TRBJ1-2 and V is TRBV7-9; D not certain. Trimming cost V 5 bases and J 8 bases, with 15 bases left between them. The CDR3 loop spans 13 amino acids. The germline V gene has CDR1 SEHNR and CDR2 FQNEAQ (reference sequence). CDR3 bases: TGTGCCAGCAGCCCCCTTGGGGTGGTGGGCTACACCTTC. It codes for CASSPLGVVGYTF.

The V gene is TRBV6-5, the J gene TRBJ1-5; perhaps TRBD1 as D (5 bases). V was clipped by 4 bases and J by 0 bases, with 13 bases between them. This CDR3 contains 16 residues. CDR1 and CDR2 from the germline V gene are MNHEY and SVGAGI. The CDR3 protein is CASSSRWGDSNQPQHF. CDR3 coding DNA: TGTGCCAGCAGTTCCCGTTGGGGGGATAGCAATCAGCCCCAGCATTTT.

The chain links TRBV4-1 to TRBJ2-7; possible D gene TRBD1, 6 bases. Trimming shortened V by 1 base and J by 0 bases, and 22 bases separated the two germline ends. There are 19 residues in the CDR3. Germline V gene lookup returns CDR1 MGHRA and CDR2 YSYEKL. The CDR3 nucleotides are TGCGCCAGCAGCCAAGGAATTTTAAGGGCAAAGGGGGACTCCTACGAGCAGTACTTC. Its translation is CASSQGILRAKGDSYEQYF.

The chain is built from TRBV7-2 and TRBJ2-5; D gene unclear. Germline values: CDR1 SGHTA, CDR2 FQGNSA. The length of the CDR3 is 18 residues. V was trimmed by 2 bases and J by 4 bases, leaving 23 bases between them. CDR3 nucleotides: TGTGCCAGCAGCTTATCCCTCCTCTCGCGTGGAGAAATAGAGACCCAGTACTTC. Its translation is CASSLSLLSRGEIETQYF.

This rearrangement joins TRBV12-3 or TRBV12-4 to TRBJ1-2; D gene uncertain. CDR3 length: 13 amino acids. Between the trimmed V and J ends, which lost 4 bases and 8 bases, there was a span of 14 bases. CDR3 loop: CASSSREVGGYTF. Here the CDR3 DNA reads TGTGCCAGCAGTTCGAGGGAAGTAGGAGGCTACACCTTC.

The rearrangement joins TRBV27 to TRBJ1-1; 7 bases are a match to TRBD1. Losses at the gene ends were 5 bases for V and 5 bases for J; bases not matched to a gene: 11. CDR3 length: 15 residues. The germline CDR1 and CDR2 sequences are MNHEY and SMNVEV (reference sequence). In DNA form, the CDR3 reads TGTGCCAGCAGTCTGGACAGGAGAGAAGGTACTGAAGCTTTCTTT. Amino acids: CASSLDRREGTEAFF.

The CDR3 region is CASSAQGKGFYNEQFF. CDR3 bases: TGTGCCAGTAGTGCCCAGGGAAAGGGGTTTTACAATGAGCAGTTCTTC. The chain recombines TRBV19 with TRBJ2-1, with D maybe TRBD1 (5 bases). The CDR3 runs 16 residues. V was pared by 5 bases and J by 4 bases, with 18 bases between. Germline lookup yields CDR1 LNHDA and CDR2 SQIVND (reference sequence).

This chain connects TRBV6-1 to TRBJ2-2; 10 bases are shared with TRBD2. There are 16 residues in the CDR3. V lost 0 bases to trimming and J lost 6 bases; unmatched junction nucleotides: 4. Germline loops: CDR1 MNHNS, CDR2 SASEGT. The CDR3 nucleotides are TGTGCCAGCAGTGAAGCACCAGCGGGGGGGCCCGGGGAGCTGTTTTTT. Its protein is CASSEAPAGGPGELFF.

The J gene is TRBJ1-4, the V gene TRBV5-1; D is possibly TRBD1 (5 bases). The V and J ends lost 0 bases and 3 bases respectively, with 6 bases between them. Germline CDR1 is SGHRS and CDR2 is YFSETQ. The CDR3 runs to 14 residues. CDR3: CASSLGQPNEKLFF. As DNA, the CDR3 is TGCGCCAGCAGCTTGGGACAGCCTAATGAAAAACTGTTTTTT.

This clone was picked up one time. V usage is TRBV29-1 and J usage is TRBJ1-1; 10 bases are shared with TRBD1. The CDR3 is 15 residues long. Germline CDR1 and CDR2: SQVTM and ANQGSEA. V dropped 4 bases and J dropped 5; count of bases not matched to a gene: 10. CDR3 residues: CSVAWLDRGRTEAFF. CDR3 nucleotides: TGCAGCGTTGCCTGGCTTGACAGGGGGCGGACTGAAGCTTTCTTT.

V gene TRBV7-8 combines with J gene TRBJ1-2, with D perhaps matching TRBD1 (6 bases). The length of the CDR3 is 15 residues. Germline V lookup: CDR1 SGHVS, CDR2 FQNEAQ. V shed 5 bases and J shed 6 bases, with 19 bases lying between them. DNA of the CDR3: TGTGCCAGCAGCCGCAGCAGGGGAAAAAAGAATGGCTACACCTTC. Translating gives CASSRSRGKKNGYTF.

This clone was recorded once. The genes are TRBV7-6 and TRBJ1-3, with TRBD1 matching 9 bases. The CDR3 contains 16 residues. Trimming cost V 5 bases and J 2 bases; bases outside gene matches: 7. Germline CDR1 and CDR2: SGHVS and FNYEAQ. The CDR3 loop reads CASSPRTGVTGNTIYF. The CDR3 DNA is TGTGCCAGCAGCCCCCGGACAGGGGTCACTGGAAACACCATATATTTT.

This chain joins TRBV5-1 and TRBJ2-2; the D gene is possibly TRBD1 (6 bases). Per germline, CDR1 SGHRS and CDR2 YFSETQ. The CDR3 extends over 14 amino acids. V was pared by 3 bases and J by 6 bases, with 12 bases between. The chain's CDR3 is CASSSGTNAGELFF. The CDR3 nucleotides read TGCGCCAGCAGCTCCGGGACAAACGCCGGGGAGCTGTTTTTT.

As for this clone: The same CDR3 arises from other DNA sequences in this sample as well. V is TRBV6-2 or TRBV6-3 and J is TRBJ1-6; no firm D call. CDR1 is MNHEY and CDR2 is SVGEGT in the germline V gene. The CDR3 contains 15 residues. Trimming left V 0 bases short and J 9 bases short, with 12 bases between. CDR3 region: CASSYSTGRSSPLHF. CDR3 sequence (DNA): TGTGCCAGCAGTTACTCGACCGGGCGGAGTTCACCCCTCCACTTT.

The J gene is TRBJ1-3, the V gene TRBV24-1; the D gene is possibly TRBD1 (5 bases). The V gene's germline CDR1 is KGHDR and CDR2 SFDVKD. The length of the CDR3 is 16 residues. V was cut by 4 bases and J by 3 bases, with 15 bases left in between. CDR3 nucleotides: TGTGCCACCAGTGACCCGGGACCGAGCGGTGGAAACACCATATATTTT. This translates into CATSDPGPSGGNTIYF.

This chain joins TRBV4-1 and TRBJ1-5; D gene unclear. V lost 3 bases and J lost 2, with 17 bases in between. CDR1 MGHRA and CDR2 YSYEKL come from the germline V gene. The CDR3 extends over 17 amino acids. CDR3 in DNA: TGCGCCAGCAGCCATCCATTACGGGAGTGGGGCAATCAGCCCCAGCATTTT. The encoded protein is CASSHPLREWGNQPQHF.

This clone appeared a few times. The chain has TRBV6-2 or TRBV6-3 and TRBJ2-3, with TRBD2 identical over 9 bases. The CDR3 has 18 amino acids. The junction had 12 bases not matched to a gene; V was cut back by 2 bases and J by 3 bases. CDR1 and CDR2 (germline): MNHEY, SVGEGT. In DNA form, the CDR3 reads TGTGCCAGCAGTTACCTCGCGGGAGGGCCGGGGTCGACAGATACGCAGTATTTT. It specifies CASSYLAGGPGSTDTQYF.

The CDR3 sequence is CASSGWWGEDKEEKLFF. The CDR3 nucleotides read TGTGCCAGCAGCGGATGGTGGGGGGAAGATAAAGAGGAAAAACTGTTTTTT. The rearrangement uses TRBV5-6 and TRBJ1-4; tentatively, D is TRBD1 (5 bases). This CDR3 region has 17 residues. Germline assignment: CDR1 SGHDT and CDR2 YYEEEE. The germline V and J ends were trimmed by 4 bases and 8 bases, with 24 bases remaining between them. Together with reference TRBV5-6 and TRBJ1-4, the CDR3 gives the full variable domain: DAGVTQSPTHLIKTRGQQVTLRCSPKSGHDTVSWYQQALGQGPQFIFQYYEEEERQRGNFPDRFSGHQFPNYSSELNVNALLLGDSALYLCASSGWWGEDKEEKLFFGSGTQLSVL.

This chain connects TRBV6-4 to TRBJ2-1, with 8 bases fitting TRBD2. The CDR3 covers 15 residues. CDR1 and CDR2 (germline): MRHNA, SNTAGT. The trim removed 6 bases at V and 5 bases at J, leaving 9 bases unmatched. The CDR3 loop is CASSERGPGHNEQFF. The DNA of the CDR3 is TGTGCCAGCAGCGAGCGGGGGCCGGGGCACAATGAGCAGTTCTTC.

This chain uses TRBV3-1 (or the pseudogene TRBV3-2) with TRBJ2-7; D not certain. The CDR3 is made up of 11 amino acids. Germline CDR1 LGHDT, CDR2 YNNKEL (reference sequence). V was pared by 4 bases and J by 7 bases, with 8 bases between. The CDR3 here is CASSLKAEQYF. CDR3 DNA sequence: TGTGCCAGCAGCCTTAAAGCAGAGCAGTACTTC.